This T cell receptor (beta chain) stems from a study of cytomegalovirus exposure and HLA in healthy donors. The overall study: Tens of millions of unique TCRs from HLA-typed donors were held in an early release of data.

The PCR was carried out with 60 Vbeta primers and 13 Jbeta primers. The assay was immunoSEQ multiplex PCR, and TCRdb's table has in-frame clones only and misses some. The repertoire holds about 170,000 clones, with roughly four fifths as singletons. The receptor's source is a young woman in good health and CMV-seronegative. Sequencing was performed on PBMCs.

CDR3 nucleotides: TGTGCCAGCAGCTTGTTTCAGGGGGACGCCTACGAGCAGTACTTC. Translating gives CASSLFQGDAYEQYF. V and J are TRBV5-6 and TRBJ2-7; TRBD1 aligns across 7 bases. Looked up from germline, CDR1 is SGHDT and CDR2 is YYEEEE. The CDR3 spans 15 residues. The V segment lost 1 base and the J segment 2 bases; nucleotides outside the gene matches: 6.